One T cell receptor beta chain is described in this entry. The antigen remains undetermined. This CDR3 has 18 amino acids. V gave up 4 bases and J gave up 5 bases, with 23 bases separating them. Germline V CDR1 and CDR2: SGHTA, FQGTGA. TCRdb keeps only in-frame clones here, not all; method: immunoSEQ multiplex PCR. The sample includes around 70,000 clones, around 94% of them seen just once. The data were obtained in a study of cytomegalovirus exposure and HLA in healthy donors. Study-wide points: As was reported, the classifier diagnosed cytomegalovirus status with high specificity and sensitivity.

This chain uses TRBV7-3 with TRBJ2-2; possible D gene TRBD2, 5 bases. Sequences were obtained from PBMCs. The receptor was derived from a man aged 18 to 29 in good health and CMV-seropositive. The CDR3 loop is CASSSLPGGRASTGELFF. DNA for the CDR3: TGTGCCAGCAGCTCACTGCCCGGAGGAAGGGCGAGTACCGGGGAGCTGTTTTTT. Using reference TRBV7-3 and TRBJ2-2 for the parts outside the CDR3, the full variable domain is GAGVSQTPSNKVTEKGKYVELRCDPISGHTALYWYRQSLGQGPEFLIYFQGTGAADDSGLPNDRFFAVRPEGSVSTLKIQRTERGDSAVYLCASSSLPGGRASTGELFFGEGSRLTVL.